Sequencing of this T cell receptor (beta chain) was carried out in a study of OX40 agonist ivuxolimab in advanced cancers. As for the study in general: A male proportion of 82.7% was recorded, with mean age around 62 years and range about 20 to 90.

Some clones are missing from TCRdb's copy, which holds only in-frame ones; the method was immunoSEQ multiplex PCR. The sample carries around 19,000 clones, 80% to 90% recorded once. Regarding this clone: Its antigen remains unknown.

Whole-study findings and limits: At 0.1 to 3.0 mg/kg and by week 6, clonal expansion occurred in CD4+ and CD8+ blood T cells.

The V and J ends lost 5 bases and 4 bases, in that order; junction bases with no gene match: 15. Germline CDR1 reads SGHAT; CDR2 reads FQNNGV. This CDR3 is 17 amino acids long. This specimen consisted of CD4+ or CD8+ T cells sorted from blood, obtained in a trial of the OX40 agonist ivuxolimab. The chain is built from TRBV11-2 and TRBJ2-5; 8 positions match TRBD1. The source of this sequence is an adult with an advanced solid tumor such as melanoma, head and neck, liver or kidney cancer. The CDR3 bases are TGTGCCAGCAGCCCTAGACAGGGGCCGGGGGCGAGAGAGACCCAGTACTTC. The encoded protein is CASSPRQGPGARETQYF.